These 17 T cell receptor beta chains were all obtained from the same sample, sequenced in a study of cytomegalovirus exposure and HLA in healthy donors. Both 60 Vbeta primers and 13 Jbeta primers went into the PCR. Produced via immunoSEQ multiplex PCR; TCRdb's table is partial and in-frame only. This repertoire shows 100,000 to 130,000 clones, approximately 76% found once; its top ten account for roughly 2.3%. Sequenced: PBMCs. The receptors were gathered from a man aged 18-30 years in good health and CMV-seronegative.

The table lists this clone with a count of one. This rearrangement joins TRBV9 to TRBJ2-2; D possibly corresponds to TRBD2 (5 bases). Germline CDR1 reads SGDLS; CDR2 reads YYNGEE. The CDR3 is 17 residues long. V lost 0 bases and J 5 bases, leaving 17 bases between the germline ends. The CDR3 DNA reads TGTGCCAGCAGCGTAGAGATGGCGGGCCCTAGGACCGGGGAGCTGTTTTTT. It is translated as CASSVEMAGPRTGELFF.

The V gene is TRBV6-5, the J gene TRBJ2-7; D not resolved. Germline assignment: CDR1 MNHEY and CDR2 SVGAGI. This CDR3 spans 13 amino acids. V was cut by 3 bases and J by 0 bases, with 6 bases left in between. CDR3 loop: CASSYASSYEQYF. CDR3 nucleotide sequence: TGTGCCAGCAGTTATGCGAGCTCCTACGAGCAGTACTTC.

The chain combines TRBV5-4 with TRBJ1-2; possibly TRBD1 for D (5 bases). Deletions cut 4 bases from V and 3 bases from J, with 13 bases between. CDR3 length equals 14 residues. Germline V gene data show CDR1 as SGHNT and CDR2 as YYREEE (reference sequence). The CDR3 loop is CASSQEGAHYGYTF. The CDR3 region has the DNA TGTGCCAGCAGCCAAGAAGGGGCACACTATGGCTACACCTTC. The complete variable domain, with remaining parts taken from reference TRBV5-4 and TRBJ1-2, reads ETGVTQSPTHLIKTRGQQVTLRCSSQSGHNTVSWYQQALGQGPQFIFQYYREEENGRGNFPPRFSGLQFPNYSSELNVNALELDDSALYLCASSQEGAHYGYTFGSGTRLTVV.

The rearrangement joins TRBV19 to TRBJ2-5; 10 nucleotides line up with TRBD2. V was clipped by 6 bases and J by 2 bases; unmatched bases: 3. The CDR3 is made up of 14 amino acids. Germline-derived CDR1 and CDR2 are LNHDA and SQIVND (reference sequence). The CDR3 region is CASSRTSGQETQYF. DNA of the CDR3: TGTGCCAGTAGCAGGACTAGCGGACAAGAGACCCAGTACTTC.

The chain is built from TRBV7-8 and TRBJ2-5; the match to TRBD1 covers 8 bases. The J call may be wrong; the DNA end is better matched by TRBJ2-7. This CDR3 comprises 15 residues. The germline V gene has CDR1 SGHVS and CDR2 FQNEAQ. The CDR3 spells CASSDTGGESYEQYF. CDR3 nucleotide sequence: TGTGCCAGCAGCGATACAGGGGGTGAGTCCTACGAGCAGTACTTC.

The chain has TRBV28 and TRBJ1-5, with D possibly being TRBD1 (5 bases). V was cut by 6 bases and J by 5 bases, with 11 bases left in between. The CDR3 extends over 13 amino acids. Germline V gene data show CDR1 as MDHEN and CDR2 as SYDVKM. The CDR3 bases are TGTGCCAGCAGCCCTGGGGCTTATCAGCCCCAGCATTTT. Residues: CASSPGAYQPQHF.

DNA for the CDR3: TGTGCCAGCAGCTTAGGGACAGGGTATTACAATGAGCAGTTCTTC. Protein product: CASSLGTGYYNEQFF. The chain combines TRBV7-9 with TRBJ2-1; TRBD1 matches at 8 bases. J was trimmed by 4 bases and V by 1 base; bases with no gene match: 3. The CDR3 is made up of 15 amino acids. The germline V gene encodes CDR1 SEHNR and CDR2 FQNEAQ (reference sequence). Variable domain in full (rest from reference TRBV7-9 and TRBJ2-1): DTGVSQNPRHKITKRGQNVTFRCDPISEHNRLYWYRQTLGQGPEFLTYFQNEAQLEKSRLLSDRFSAERPKGSFSTLEIQRTEQGDSAMYLCASSLGTGYYNEQFFGPGTRLTVL.

This clone was detected only a few times. The chain has TRBV5-4 and TRBJ2-1, with D perhaps matching TRBD1 (5 bases). V lost 4 bases to trimming and J lost 2 bases, with 7 bases between them. Looked up from germline, CDR1 is SGHNT and CDR2 is YYREEE (reference sequence). This CDR3 contains 13 residues. CDR3 protein: CASSPTAYNEQFF. CDR3 bases: TGTGCCAGCAGCCCGACAGCCTACAATGAGCAGTTCTTC.

The V gene is TRBV19, the J gene TRBJ1-5; weak D call: TRBD1 (5 bases). The CDR3 runs 13 residues. In germline, CDR1 is LNHDA, CDR2 SQIVND (reference sequence). The ends were cut back, 0 bases at V and 9 bases at J, with 9 bases in the middle. The CDR3 spells CASSIDPGGPQHF. CDR3 coding DNA: TGTGCCAGTAGTATAGATCCGGGGGGGCCCCAGCATTTT.

The rearrangement links TRBV16 to TRBJ2-7; D unresolved. V was pared by 0 bases and J by 1 base, with 10 bases between. Per the germline V gene, CDR1 is KGHSY and CDR2 is FQNENV. The CDR3 contains 15 residues. The CDR3 DNA follows: TGTGCCAGCAGCCAATCGGGTGGCGGATCCTACGAGCAGTACTTC. Amino acid sequence: CASSQSGGGSYEQYF. Filled out from reference TRBV16 and TRBJ2-7, the complete variable domain reads GEEVAQTPKHLVRGEGQKAKLYCAPIKGHSYVFWYQQVLKNEFKFLISFQNENVFDETGMPKERFSAKCLPNSPCSLEIQATKLEDSAVYFCASSQSGGGSYEQYFGPGTRLTVT.

V and J are TRBV29-1 and TRBJ2-2; 9 bases line up with TRBD2. The CDR3 has 14 amino acids. Germline CDR1 SQVTM, CDR2 ANQGSEA. The CDR3 sequence: CTTGAGGPVGELFF. The CDR3 DNA is TGCACAACCGGGGCGGGGGGGCCGGTCGGGGAGCTGTTTTTT.

V gene TRBV27 combines with J gene TRBJ2-5, with D hard to call. V lost 2 bases, J lost 0 bases, and 19 bases lay in between. There are 18 residues in the CDR3. Per the germline V gene, CDR1 is MNHEY and CDR2 is SMNVEV (reference sequence). The CDR3 coding sequence is TGTGCCAGCAGTTTAGATGGCTGGGCAGCAAGGAACCAAGAGACCCAGTACTTC. This translates into CASSLDGWAARNQETQYF.

The chain is built from TRBV7-3 and TRBJ2-3, with TRBD1 identical over 7 bases. This CDR3 has 18 residues. Germline assignment: CDR1 SGHTA and CDR2 FQGTGA. V gave up 4 bases and J gave up 3 bases; unmatched junction bases: 16. This chain's CDR3 is CASSSTGVGWERTDTQYF. The CDR3 DNA sequence: TGTGCCAGCAGCTCCACAGGGGTTGGATGGGAGCGTACAGATACGCAGTATTTT.

This clone has only one observation. The chain employs TRBV25-1 and TRBJ1-4; tentative D call: TRBD1 (5 bases). V lost 1 base and J 5 bases, leaving 5 bases between the germline ends. This CDR3 has 13 amino acids. Germline values: CDR1 MGHDK, CDR2 SYGVNS. This CDR3 is CASSEWGNEKLFF. DNA for the CDR3: TGTGCCAGCAGTGAATGGGGCAATGAAAAACTGTTTTTT. Variable domain in full (rest from reference TRBV25-1 and TRBJ1-4): EADIYQTPRYLVIGTGKKITLECSQTMGHDKMYWYQQDPGMELHLIHYSYGVNSTEKGDLSSESTVSRIRTEHFPLTLESARPSHTSQYLCASSEWGNEKLFFGSGTQLSVL.

The CDR3 DNA is TGTGCCAGCAGCCTCTATAGTGGGGCTAGCGGGGGACCACAAGAGACCCAGTACTTC. Translation: CASSLYSGASGGPQETQYF. The chain couples TRBV14 to TRBJ2-5; 10 nucleotides agree with TRBD2. The CDR3 extends over 19 amino acids. Germline CDR1 reads SGHDN; CDR2 reads FVKESK. Losses at the gene ends were 4 bases for V and 2 bases for J; bases not matched to a gene: 16.

This clone is a singleton in its sample. This CDR3 is CASSSVKGAYNEQFF. CDR3 in DNA: TGTGCCAGCAGCTCCGTAAAGGGGGCGTACAATGAGCAGTTCTTC. The chain employs TRBV5-4 and TRBJ2-1; 7 positions match TRBD1. J was trimmed by 4 bases and V by 3 bases; bases with no gene match: 7. The CDR3 contains 15 residues. Per the germline V gene, CDR1 is SGHNT and CDR2 is YYREEE (reference sequence).

The chain recombines TRBV6-5 with TRBJ2-1; 8 bases fit TRBD1. The junction had 16 bases not matched to a gene; V was cut back by 8 bases and J by 10 bases. CDR1 is MNHEY and CDR2 is SVGAGI in the germline V gene. The length of the CDR3 is 15 residues. This CDR3 reads CASRSPTGGFIEQFF. CDR3 sequence (DNA): TGTGCCAGCCGCTCCCCCACAGGGGGATTCATAGAGCAGTTCTTC.